The 2 T cell receptor beta chains below come from one sample, sequenced in a study of cytomegalovirus exposure and HLA in healthy donors. It was with 60 Vbeta and 13 Jbeta primers that the PCR ran. Measured with immunoSEQ multiplex PCR; TCRdb has only the in-frame clones, and not every one. The sample shows 100,000 to 150,000 clones, around 80% of them seen only once. The sample taken for sequencing was PBMCs. All receptors derive from a female donor in good health and CMV-seronegative.

This rearrangement joins TRBV7-2 to TRBJ2-1; D possibly corresponds to TRBD2 (5 bases). Trimming took 6 bases from V and 5 from J, leaving 17 bases between them. Germline V gives CDR1 SGHTA, CDR2 FQGNSA. This CDR3 has 15 residues. The CDR3 bases are TGTGCCAGCAGGGGGTTGAGCCTGAGGGACAATGAGCAGTTCTTC. Translated: CASRGLSLRDNEQFF.

The chain uses TRBV9 and TRBJ2-5; 8 nucleotides align to TRBD2. CDR1 is SGDLS, CDR2 YYNGEE, per germline. After removal of 4 bases from V and 4 bases from J, the junction contained 9 bases not matched to a gene. CDR3 length: 15 amino acids. The CDR3 sequence is CASSPNSGGGETQYF. The CDR3 DNA reads TGTGCCAGCAGCCCCAACTCCGGGGGGGGAGAGACCCAGTACTTC. Full variable domain (remainder filled in from reference TRBV9 and TRBJ2-5): DSGVTQTPKHLITATGQRVTLRCSPRSGDLSVYWYQQSLDQGLQFLIQYYNGEERAKGNILERFSAQQFPDLHSELNLSSLELGDSALYFCASSPNSGGGETQYFGPGTRLLVL.